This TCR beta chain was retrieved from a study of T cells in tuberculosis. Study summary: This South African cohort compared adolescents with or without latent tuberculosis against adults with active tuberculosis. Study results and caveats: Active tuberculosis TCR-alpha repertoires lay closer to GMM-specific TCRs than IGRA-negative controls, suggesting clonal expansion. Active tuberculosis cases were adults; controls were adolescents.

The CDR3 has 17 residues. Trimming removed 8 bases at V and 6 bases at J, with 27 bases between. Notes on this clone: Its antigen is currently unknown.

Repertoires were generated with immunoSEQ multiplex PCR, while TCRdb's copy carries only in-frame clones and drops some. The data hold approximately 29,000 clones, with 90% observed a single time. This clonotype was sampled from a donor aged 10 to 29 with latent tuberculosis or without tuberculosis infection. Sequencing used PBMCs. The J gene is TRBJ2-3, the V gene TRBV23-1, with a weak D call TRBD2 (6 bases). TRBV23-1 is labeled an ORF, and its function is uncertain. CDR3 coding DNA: TGCGCCAGCGGATGGATAGCGCAACCGGGGGACGGGGATACGCAGTATTTT. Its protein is CASGWIAQPGDGDTQYF.